The 27 T cell receptor beta chains below come from one sample, sequenced in a study of T cell responses to AZD1222 COVID-19 vaccine. The assay was immunoSEQ multiplex PCR, and TCRdb's table has in-frame clones only and misses some. This table has about 150,000 clones, roughly 87% appearing once. This material consisted of peripheral blood, taken 28 days after the second AZD1222 dose. These receptors came from an adult who received the AZD1222 COVID-19 vaccine.

J is TRBJ2-7 and V is TRBV7-2; no firm D call. The V gene lost 0 bases and the J gene lost 4 bases, with 13 bases spanning the gap. Germline lookup yields CDR1 SGHTA and CDR2 FQGNSA. CDR3 length equals 15 residues. The CDR3 loop reads CASSLAPGLGYEQYF. CDR3 bases: TGTGCCAGCAGCTTAGCCCCCGGTCTCGGTTACGAGCAGTACTTC.

This chain joins TRBV6-9 and TRBJ1-2; no clear D gene. CDR1 is MNHGY and CDR2 is SVAAGI in the germline V gene. V lost 0 bases to trimming and J lost 3 bases, with 14 bases between them. CDR3 length: 16 residues. The CDR3 DNA follows: TGTGCCAGCAGTTATTCCGAGGGTGGGGTGGACTATGGCTACACCTTC. It codes for CASSYSEGGVDYGYTF.

V is TRBV2 and J is TRBJ2-1, with TRBD2 matching over 7 bases. Per the germline V gene, CDR1 is SNHLY and CDR2 is FYNNEI. This CDR3 is built from 18 residues. With 0 bases clipped from V and 0 bases from J, the junction kept 8 bases outside the gene matches. The chain's CDR3 is CASSEAVLREPSYNEQFF. The CDR3 DNA sequence: TGTGCCAGCAGTGAAGCGGTTTTGCGGGAGCCCTCCTACAATGAGCAGTTCTTC.

CDR3 amino acids: CASSLLGTAGNTEAFF. The CDR3 DNA is TGTGCCAGCAGCTTACTTGGGACCGCAGGGAACACTGAAGCTTTCTTT. The chain is built from TRBV13 and TRBJ1-1; the D gene is possibly TRBD1 (5 bases). The CDR3 contains 16 residues. V was shortened by 2 bases and J by 1 base, with 14 bases between the two germline ends. Germline-derived CDR1 and CDR2 are PRHDT and FYEKMQ (reference sequence).

This chain connects TRBV12-3 or TRBV12-4 to TRBJ1-1, with D unclear. There are 13 residues in the CDR3. The V end was cut by 3 bases, the J end by 4 bases, with 9 bases between. This CDR3 is CASSFNEGTEAFF. The CDR3 DNA reads TGTGCCAGCAGTTTTAATGAGGGCACTGAAGCTTTCTTT.

The chain carries TRBV10-3 and TRBJ2-7; 8 bases align to TRBD1. Trimming cost V 8 bases and J 2 bases; bases outside gene matches: 5. This CDR3 region has 13 residues. The germline gives CDR1 ENHRY, CDR2 SYGVKD. CDR3 sequence: CAIGTGGPYEQYF. The CDR3 DNA sequence: TGTGCCATCGGGACAGGTGGTCCCTACGAGCAGTACTTC.

V usage is TRBV30 and J usage is TRBJ2-1; D not certain. CDR1 and CDR2 from the germline V gene are GTSNPN and SVGIG (reference sequence). CDR3 size: 15 residues. With 1 base removed from V and 0 bases from J, the gap between germline ends came to 10 bases. The CDR3 region is CAWSDGPSSYNEQFF. The CDR3, as DNA: TGTGCCTGGAGTGACGGTCCCAGCTCCTACAATGAGCAGTTCTTC. The full variable domain, with the rest looked up from reference TRBV30 and TRBJ2-1, is SQTIHQWPATLVQPVGSPLSLECTVEGTSNPNLYWYRQAAGRGLQLLFYSVGIGQISSEVPQNLSASRPQDRQFILSSKKLLLSDSGFYLCAWSDGPSSYNEQFFGPGTRLTVL.

V usage is TRBV19 and J usage is TRBJ1-2, with unresolved D. V was shortened by 5 bases and J by 3 bases, with 7 bases between the two germline ends. Germline values: CDR1 LNHDA, CDR2 SQIVND (reference sequence). The CDR3 length is 12 residues. This chain's CDR3 is CASSPSDYGYTF. In DNA form, the CDR3 reads TGTGCCAGTAGTCCTTCCGACTATGGCTACACCTTC.

V gene TRBV5-1 combines with J gene TRBJ2-5; D ambiguous. Trimming cost V 6 bases and J 4 bases, with 13 bases left between them. CDR1 and CDR2 (germline): SGHRS, YFSETQ. The CDR3 is made up of 13 amino acids. The CDR3 DNA reads TGCGCCAGCATGTGGATCCCGGGAGAGACCCAGTACTTC. Amino acid sequence: CASMWIPGETQYF.

The chain links TRBV9 to TRBJ1-1; D uncertain. Trimming stripped 4 bases from V and 5 bases from J, with 12 bases between. The CDR3 runs 13 residues. The germline V gene has CDR1 SGDLS and CDR2 YYNGEE. The CDR3 here is CASSRESKTEAFF. As DNA, the CDR3 is TGTGCCAGCAGCCGAGAGTCAAAGACTGAAGCTTTCTTT.

This rearrangement joins TRBV4-1 to TRBJ2-7; D is possibly TRBD2 (8 bases). From germline, CDR1 is MGHRA and CDR2 YSYEKL. The CDR3 length is 16 residues. Trimming stripped 0 bases from V and 7 bases from J, with 19 bases between. The CDR3 spells CASSQDRGLAGKEQYF. For the CDR3, the DNA is TGCGCCAGCAGCCAAGATAGGGGGCTAGCGGGTAAAGAGCAGTACTTC.

This clone occurred many times. V usage is TRBV4-3 and J usage is TRBJ2-2, with 11 nucleotides matching TRBD1. The CDR3 has 16 amino acids. The J segment lost 6 bases and the V segment lost 0 bases, leaving 3 bases of the junction unmatched. CDR1 is LGHNA and CDR2 is YSLEER in the germline V gene. CDR3 region: CASSQELGQGAGELFF. In DNA, the CDR3 is TGCGCCAGCAGCCAAGAACTGGGACAGGGGGCCGGGGAGCTGTTTTTT.

This CDR3 reads CATSITPGDLHGYTF. The CDR3 nucleotides read TGTGCCACCAGCATTACCCCGGGAGACCTTCATGGCTACACCTTC. V is TRBV15 and J is TRBJ1-2; D is ambiguous. The CDR3 sequence is 15 residues long. CDR1 and CDR2 from the germline V gene are LNHNV and YYDKDF (reference sequence). V was clipped by 4 bases and J by 6 bases, with 18 bases between them.

The CDR3 region is CSVESPESSYEQYF. The CDR3 DNA reads TGCAGCGTTGAGTCCCCAGAAAGCTCCTACGAGCAGTACTTC. This sequence joins TRBV29-1 and TRBJ2-7; D is ambiguous. V lost 3 bases and J 0 bases, leaving 12 bases between the germline ends. The germline V gene encodes CDR1 SQVTM and CDR2 ANQGSEA. The CDR3 loop spans 14 amino acids.

V and J are TRBV12-3 or TRBV12-4 and TRBJ1-2, with 8 nucleotides matching TRBD1. The J segment lost 8 bases and the V segment lost 8 bases, leaving 10 bases of the junction unmatched. This CDR3 has 13 amino acids. The CDR3 here is CASRDRGGSGYTF. The CDR3 DNA is TGTGCCAGCCGTGACAGGGGCGGGTCAGGCTACACCTTC.

This chain uses TRBV4-3 with TRBJ2-5; either TRBD1 or TRBD2 may supply D (5 bases each). Looked up from germline, CDR1 is LGHNA and CDR2 is YSLEER. This CDR3 is 14 amino acids long. The V end was cut by 0 bases, the J end by 5 bases, with 10 bases between. The CDR3 protein is CASSQDWGWETQYF. In DNA, the CDR3 is TGCGCCAGCAGCCAAGACTGGGGGTGGGAGACCCAGTACTTC.

V usage is TRBV5-1 and J usage is TRBJ2-5; 13 bases match TRBD2. Germline loops: CDR1 SGHRS, CDR2 YFSETQ. Trimming removed 4 bases from V and 0 bases from J; junction bases left unmatched: 12. The CDR3 totals 19 residues. The CDR3 loop is CASSLTSGREQRYQETQYF. The CDR3 DNA is TGCGCCAGCAGCCTAACTAGCGGGAGGGAACAACGGTACCAAGAGACCCAGTACTTC.

This clone was observed a single time. The chain has TRBV7-9 and TRBJ2-6; no firm D call. Germline loops: CDR1 SEHNR, CDR2 FQNEAQ (reference sequence). V was clipped by 1 base and J by 1 base, with 11 bases between them. This CDR3 is 17 amino acids long. Written as DNA, the CDR3 is TGTGCCAGCAGCTTAGGGGCAGGTGGATCTGGGGCCAACGTCCTGACTTTC. It encodes CASSLGAGGSGANVLTF.

The rearrangement uses TRBV24-1 and TRBJ2-7; 9 nucleotides agree with TRBD2. CDR1 KGHDR and CDR2 SFDVKD come from the germline V gene. The J segment lost 5 bases and the V segment lost 5 bases, leaving 9 bases of the junction unmatched. The CDR3 loop spans 15 amino acids. CDR3 region: CATSGGGGSLNEQYF. The CDR3 region has the DNA TGTGCCACCAGTGGCGGGGGGGGGAGCCTCAACGAGCAGTACTTC.

The chain recombines TRBV19 with TRBJ2-3, with 7 bases that match TRBD2. The CDR3 runs to 15 residues. The germline CDR1 and CDR2 sequences are LNHDA and SQIVND (reference sequence). V was pared by 1 base and J by 3 bases, with 4 bases of the junction left unmatched. CDR3 loop: CASSIAGGGTDTQYF. CDR3 bases: TGTGCCAGTAGTATAGCGGGAGGTGGAACAGATACGCAGTATTTT.

This sequence joins TRBV27 and TRBJ2-1; D is tentatively TRBD1 or TRBD2 (5 bases each). Germline values: CDR1 MNHEY, CDR2 SMNVEV (reference sequence). Trimming cost V 1 base and J 15 bases, with 19 bases left between them. This CDR3 comprises 14 residues. The CDR3 loop reads CASSLFSLGENLFF. In DNA form, the CDR3 reads TGTGCCAGCAGTTTATTCTCTCTAGGGGAGAATTTGTTCTTC.

V gene TRBV2 combines with J gene TRBJ2-6; 11 positions agree with TRBD1. V shed 7 bases, J shed 0 bases, and the junction held 5 bases outside the gene matches. The CDR3 is 17 amino acids. The germline gives CDR1 SNHLY, CDR2 FYNNEI. CDR3 sequence (DNA): TGTGCCAGCATTGTAGGGACAGGGGGCTCTGGGGCCAACGTCCTGACTTTC. It is translated as CASIVGTGGSGANVLTF. Using reference TRBV2 and TRBJ2-6 for the parts outside the CDR3, the full variable domain is EPEVTQTPSHQVTQMGQEVILRCVPISNHLYFYWYRQILGQKVEFLVSFYNNEISEKSEIFDDQFSVERPDGSNFTLKIRSTKLEDSAMYFCASIVGTGGSGANVLTFGAGSRLTVL.

This clone was counted between two and nine times. V gene TRBV7-2 combines with J gene TRBJ1-2; maybe TRBD1 (5 bases). V was cut by 1 base and J by 0 bases, with 15 bases left in between. CDR1 SGHTA and CDR2 FQGNSA come from the germline V gene. This CDR3 has 17 amino acids. CDR3 sequence (DNA): TGTGCCAGCAGCTTAGGAGTGGGGCGAGGAACTAACTATGGCTACACCTTC. Translated, it gives CASSLGVGRGTNYGYTF.

This clone was recorded a few times. This chain uses TRBV29-1 with TRBJ1-1, with D perhaps matching TRBD1 (5 bases). V shed 7 bases and J shed 5 bases, with 8 bases lying between them. The CDR3 runs to 10 residues. Per the germline V gene, CDR1 is SQVTM and CDR2 is ANQGSEA. This CDR3 is CSDGATEAFF. The CDR3 DNA follows: TGCAGCGACGGGGCGACTGAAGCTTTCTTT.

The J gene is TRBJ2-1, the V gene TRBV5-4; possible D gene TRBD1, 6 bases. In germline, CDR1 is SGHNT, CDR2 YYREEE (reference sequence). The CDR3 is 15 residues long. Trimming took off 2 bases at V and 2 bases at J, with 11 bases between the two ends. CDR3 residues: CASSLGQGTYNEQFF. CDR3 coding DNA: TGTGCCAGCAGCTTAGGGCAGGGGACCTACAATGAGCAGTTCTTC.

This chain uses TRBV5-3 with TRBJ1-3, with TRBD1 as a possible D gene (5 bases). TRBV5-3 is classed as an ORF, of uncertain function. The V gene lost 0 bases and the J gene lost 3 bases, with 7 bases spanning the gap. The CDR3 contains 14 residues. The CDR3 DNA reads TGTGCCAGAAGCTTGGCAGGGATTGGAAACACCATATATTTT. As protein: CARSLAGIGNTIYF.

V is TRBV3-1 (or the pseudogene TRBV3-2) and J is TRBJ2-7; D might be TRBD1 or TRBD2, each matching 6 bases. This CDR3 contains 14 residues. The germline V and J ends were trimmed by 7 bases and 3 bases, with 16 bases remaining between them. CDR1 is LGHDT, CDR2 YNNKEL, per germline (reference sequence). In DNA, the CDR3 is TGTGCCAGCACCGGGGGCGGAAACTTCTACGAGCAGTACTTC. Translated: CASTGGGNFYEQYF.